The rows below give T cell receptor beta chains drawn from one sample of a study of blood T cell repertoires in COVID-19. Generated by immunoSEQ multiplex PCR, the TCRdb table keeps only in-frame clones and is missing some. The sample comprises about 120,000 clones, 86% of which are singletons, and approximately 7.9% rests with the top ten. Sequenced material: peripheral blood. The source is a man in his 70s who had recovered from COVID-19. CDR3s include the opening cysteine and the closing phenylalanine or tryptophan. Each record gives: clone size, D gene, J gene, V gene, CDR3 DNA, CDR3 protein. D genes are given only for firm matches. Some rows have no size entry. The others give once, few or many, or a class for an expanded clone.

.	.	TRBJ1-3	TRBV28	TGTGCCAGCAGTCCCAGAACAGGGAACACCATATATTTT	CASSPRTGNTIYF
.	.	TRBJ1-2	TRBV25-1	TGTGCCAGCAGTGAATTAGGGGCTGAGGGCTACACCTTC	CASSELGAEGYTF
.	.	TRBJ1-5	TRBV28	TGTGCCAGCAGGGAGGGTCCTAATCAGCCCCAGCATTTT	CASREGPNQPQHF
.	TRBD1	TRBJ2-1	TRBV15	TGTGCCACCAGCACCGAGAGACAGGGAGTTAGGAATGAGCAGTTCTTC	CATSTERQGVRNEQFF
.	TRBD2	TRBJ2-1	TRBV30	TGTGCCTGGAGTGTTTTGGGACTAGCGCTCGACAATGAGCAGTTCTTC	CAWSVLGLALDNEQFF
.	TRBD1	TRBJ1-1	TRBV13	TGTGCCAGCAGCTTCACAGGGGTAGGGAGGCAGAACACTGAAGCTTTCTTT	CASSFTGVGRQNTEAFF
once	.	TRBJ2-2	TRBV3-1/TRBV3-2	TGTGCCAGCAGCCAGCTCGGGGGAACCGGGGAGCTGTTTTTT	CASSQLGGTGELFF
once	.	TRBJ2-4	TRBV21-1	TGTGCCAGCAGCGCCCCCGGGACAGACCTAGCCAAAAACATTCAGTACTTC	CASSAPGTDLAKNIQYF
.	TRBD1	TRBJ1-1	TRBV29-1	TGCAGCGTCAAAACACAGGGGAGGAACACTGAAGCTTTCTTT	CSVKTQGRNTEAFF
.	TRBD1	TRBJ1-6	TRBV28	TGTGCCAGCAGTCGGGGACAGGGGGTAGTACCCCTCCACTTT	CASSRGQGVVPLHF
.	.	TRBJ2-1	TRBV29-1	TGCAGCGCCCTAGCGAACTACAATGAGCAGTTCTTC	CSALANYNEQFF
many	TRBD1	TRBJ1-1	TRBV4-1	TGCGCCAGCAGCCAAGCAGGGGGCGGAGGCACTGAAGCTTTCTTT	CASSQAGGGGTEAFF
.	TRBD2	TRBJ2-2	TRBV5-1	TGCGCCAGCAGCTTGATGGCGGGAGAAGCCGGGGAGCTGTTTTTT	CASSLMAGEAGELFF
.	TRBD1	TRBJ1-5	TRBV5-1	TGCGCCAGCAGCCCCGGGGACAGGGGACTAGGTCAGCCCCAGCATTTT	CASSPGDRGLGQPQHF
.	.	TRBJ2-2	TRBV12-3/TRBV12-4	TGTGCCAGCAGTACCGGACTCACCGGGGAGCTGTTTTTT	CASSTGLTGELFF
.	.	TRBJ2-7	TRBV10-1	TGCGCCAGCAGTGAGTCGACGGACAGTTACAACGAGCAGTACTTC	CASSESTDSYNEQYF
.	.	TRBJ2-1	TRBV7-3	TGTGCCAGCAGCCCACGTAGCGGAAACTACAATGAGCAGTTCTTC	CASSPRSGNYNEQFF
.	TRBD2	TRBJ2-1	TRBV7-2	TGTGCCAGCAGTTCGACTAGCGGGAGCTACAATGAGCAGTTCTTC	CASSSTSGSYNEQFF
.	.	TRBJ1-1	TRBV6-1	TGTGCCAGCAGTGAAGGTGGCACCTTGAACACTGAAGCTTTCTTT	CASSEGGTLNTEAFF
.	TRBD2	TRBJ2-3	TRBV7-3	TGTGCCAGCAGTCCGGGACTAGCGGGGGGACTTCGTTTT	CASSPGLAGGLRF
.	.	TRBJ1-6	TRBV6-5	TGTGCCAGCACTCCACAGAGCTCCTATAATTCACCCCTCCACTTT	CASTPQSSYNSPLHF
.	.	TRBJ1-5	TRBV4-1	TGCGCCAGCAGCCAAGATGGGCAGCTCAATCAGCCCCAGCATTTT	CASSQDGQLNQPQHF
once	.	TRBJ1-2	TRBV6-5	TGTGCCAGCAGTCCCGACCTCAGTACAGTGGCCGGCTACACCTTC	CASSPDLSTVAGYTF
.	.	TRBJ1-1	TRBV24-1	TGTGCCACCAGTGATTTTAGGGGTAGTGAAGCTTTCTTT	CATSDFRGSEAFF
.	TRBD1	TRBJ2-1	TRBV6-4	TGTGCCAGCAGTGAGTCCACGACAGGGGAGCAGTTCTTC	CASSESTTGEQFF
.	TRBD2	TRBJ2-3	TRBV5-4	TGTGCCAGCAGCTCCCCCTGGCTAGCGGGGGGGCTTACGCAGTATTTT	CASSSPWLAGGLTQYF
.	TRBD1	TRBJ2-7	TRBV13	TGTGCCAGCAGCCTCGGACAGGGTCCCTACGAGCAGTACTTC	CASSLGQGPYEQYF
once	.	TRBJ2-5	TRBV12-3/TRBV12-4	TGTGCCAGCCGTGGGCCTCTCCAAGAGACCCAGTACTTC	CASRGPLQETQYF
.	.	TRBJ1-2	TRBV6-5	TGTGCCAGCAGCCCCGGCTGGGGACATGACTATGGCTACACCTTC	CASSPGWGHDYGYTF
.	.	TRBJ2-3	TRBV5-1	TGCGCCAGCCAACCGACAGTAGGGGTCACAGATACGCAGTATTTT	CASQPTVGVTDTQYF
.	TRBD1	TRBJ1-5	TRBV28	TGTGCCAGCAGTCGAGGGGGCCTTCAGCCCCAGCATTTT	CASSRGGLQPQHF
many	TRBD1	TRBJ1-2	TRBV11-2	TGTGCCAGCAGCTGGGCAGGGGGCAGCTATGGCTACACCTTC	CASSWAGGSYGYTF
.	TRBD1	TRBJ2-1	TRBV12-5	TGTGCTAGTGGTCCGGGACAGGGGATTAGGGACAATGAGCAGTTCTTC	CASGPGQGIRDNEQFF
.	TRBD2	TRBJ2-1	TRBV24-1	TGTGCCACCAGTGATTTAAAGCGGGGGGTCGACAATGAGCAGTTCTTC	CATSDLKRGVDNEQFF
.	.	TRBJ1-2	TRBV28	TGTGCCAGCAGTTCCGGCACTACGGTACAAGGCTACACCTTC	CASSSGTTVQGYTF
.	.	TRBJ1-6	TRBV3-1/TRBV3-2	TGTGCCAGCAGCCAAGATGCGGGGGCAAGTAATTCACCCCTCCACTTT	CASSQDAGASNSPLHF
.	TRBD2	TRBJ2-2	TRBV6-5	TGTGCCAGCAGTTATTCTAGCGGGGGGGCAACCGGGGAGCTGTTTTTT	CASSYSSGGATGELFF
.	.	TRBJ2-7	TRBV5-5	TGTGCCAGCAGCCTAGGGCCAAGGGGTTCCTACGAGCAGTACTTC	CASSLGPRGSYEQYF
.	TRBD2	TRBJ2-7	TRBV9	TGTGCCAGCAGCGTCGGGGGGGATTCCTACGAGCAGTACTTC	CASSVGGDSYEQYF
.	TRBD2	TRBJ2-1	TRBV4-1	TGCGCCAGCAGCCCCCGGACGGGTAGCGGGGGTAGCTCCTACAATGAGCAGTTCTTC	CASSPRTGSGGSSYNEQFF
.	TRBD2	TRBJ2-2	TRBV6-2/TRBV6-3	TGTGCCAGCAGTTACGAAAGCGGGGTAGGCGACACCGGGGAGCTGTTTTTT	CASSYESGVGDTGELFF
.	.	TRBJ2-1	TRBV9	TGTGCCAGCACCCCTGGGGGGGGGCCGAGCCGAGGGTATGAGCAGTTCTTC	CASTPGGGPSRGYEQFF
few	.	TRBJ2-3	TRBV24-1	TGTGCCACCAGTGCACTGCCGGGTACGCAGTATTTT	CATSALPGTQYF
few	TRBD2	TRBJ2-1	TRBV7-2	TGTGCCAGCAGCCACGGGACTAGCGCCAATGAGCAGTTCTTC	CASSHGTSANEQFF
.	.	TRBJ1-3	TRBV7-2	TGTGCCAGTGCGCCCTCTGGAAACACCATATATTTT	CASAPSGNTIYF
.	TRBD1	TRBJ2-5	TRBV9	TGTGCCAGCAGCGCCAGACAGGGTACTTCGGAGACCCAGTACTTC	CASSARQGTSETQYF
.	.	TRBJ2-7	TRBV5-1	TGCGCCAGCAGCAAAGGACAGCCCTACGAGCAGTACTTC	CASSKGQPYEQYF
.	TRBD1	TRBJ1-1	TRBV7-2	TGTGCCAGCAGAACAGGGGGCGCGGTGCCTGAAGCTTTCTTT	CASRTGGAVPEAFF
.	.	TRBJ1-5	TRBV5-6	TGTGCCAGCAGCTTACGCGGCAATCAGCCCCAGCATTTT	CASSLRGNQPQHF
.	TRBD1	TRBJ1-2	TRBV7-2	TGTGCCAGCAGCTTTCTTAGCGGGACAGCAGATGGCTACACCTTC	CASSFLSGTADGYTF
once	.	TRBJ2-1	TRBV4-3	TGCGCCAGCAGCCAGGCAGTCTACAATGAGCAGTTCTTC	CASSQAVYNEQFF
.	.	TRBJ2-1	TRBV11-2	TGTGCCAGCAGCCTCCAGGTGTACAATGAGCAGTTCTTC	CASSLQVYNEQFF
.	TRBD1	TRBJ2-7	TRBV29-1	TGCAGCGCTGGGACAGGGTGGAACGAGCAGTACTTC	CSAGTGWNEQYF
.	.	TRBJ1-6	TRBV18	TGTGCCAGCTCACCTAGGACAGACTCACCCCTCCACTTT	CASSPRTDSPLHF
.	.	TRBJ2-7	TRBV30	TGTGCCTGCACGGTGGGGGGGCTTCTCTACGAGCAGTACTTC	CACTVGGLLYEQYF
.	TRBD1	TRBJ1-2	TRBV4-2	TGTGCCAGCAGCCCCGACAGGGGGAGCTGGACGTTATATGGCTACACCTTC	CASSPDRGSWTLYGYTF
.	.	TRBJ1-1	TRBV18	TGTGCCAGCTCAGCGGGACGGGAAACTGAAGCTTTCTTT	CASSAGRETEAFF
.	.	TRBJ1-1	TRBV27	TGTGCCAGCAGTCCACAGGGGAACACTGAAGCTTTCTTT	CASSPQGNTEAFF